The rows below give T cell receptor beta chains drawn from one sample of a study of blood T cells in healthy people across ages. TCRdb recomputed calls from the 5' RACE reads with MiXCR, one row per CDR3 protein. The table lists fewer than 2,000,000 distinct CDR3 sequences, about 35% of them singletons. Source material: blood. These receptors originate from a woman aged 25 to 39 in good health. Both conserved end residues are part of each CDR3. The D gene is left open where the match is weak. The listing skips clone size in some rows; elsewhere it reads once, few, many or a size class.

clone size	J gene	V gene	D gene	CDR3 DNA	CDR3 protein
-	TRBJ2-5	TRBV12-3/TRBV12-4	-	TGTGCCAGCACCAAGGGGACACTGCCTCTCCAAGAGACCCAGTACTTC	CASTKGTLPLQETQYF
once	TRBJ2-5	TRBV24-1	TRBD2	TGTGCCACAGGACTAGCAGAGACCCCGTACTTC	CATGLAETPYF
-	TRBJ2-2	TRBV12-3/TRBV12-4	-	TGTGCCAGCGCCTCGGGCGGGGCGAACACCGGGGAGCTGTTTTTT	CASASGGANTGELFF
-	TRBJ2-7	TRBV20-1	-	TGCAGTGCTAGAGTTGACCGGTACCTACGAGGGCAGTACTTC	CSARVDRYLRGQYF
-	TRBJ2-3	TRBV27	-	TGTGCCAGCGGACAAGGGCGAGATACGCAGTATTTT	CASGQGRDTQYF
-	TRBJ2-1	TRBV4-1	TRBD1	TGCGCCAGCAGCCAACCAAAGACAGGGGGCAAGGGTTTCGATGAGCAGTTCTTC	CASSQPKTGGKGFDEQFF
-	TRBJ2-5	TRBV30	-	TGTGCCTGGAATCGAGGTCAGCAAGAGACCCAGTACTTC	CAWNRGQQETQYF
-	TRBJ2-6	TRBV30	-	TGTGCCTGGAGGGTTAGGGGGTCTGGGGCCAACGTCCTGACTTTC	CAWRVRGSGANVLTF
-	TRBJ2-6	TRBV20-1	TRBD2	TGCAGTGCACCGAGCGGGGGAAATGGGGCCAACGTCCTGACTTTC	CSAPSGGNGANVLTF
-	TRBJ1-1	TRBV4-1	-	TGCGCCAGCAGCCAAATTTTAAAAGGGGAGAACACTGGAGCTTTCTTT	CASSQILKGENTGAFF
-	TRBJ2-3	TRBV4-1	TRBD2	TGCGCCAGCAGCTTTGTTCCGGGACTAGCGGGAGATGTAGGGGATACGCAGTATTTT	CASSFVPGLAGDVGDTQYF
many	TRBJ2-3	TRBV4-2	TRBD2	TGTGCCAGCAGCCAAGACTCCGGGCTAGCGGGGGAAGATACGCAGTATTTT	CASSQDSGLAGEDTQYF
-	TRBJ2-7	TRBV5-1	TRBD1	TGCGCCAGCAGCTTGACTGGGACAGGAGCCGCCTACGAGCAGTACTTC	CASSLTGTGAAYEQYF
-	TRBJ2-3	TRBV4-1	-	TGCGCCAGCAGCCAAGGGTGGGGGGCGGTGAGCACAGATACGCAGTATTTT	CASSQGWGAVSTDTQYF
-	TRBJ1-5	TRBV7-2	-	TGTGCCAGCAGCCAGATGGGTACCAATCAGCCCCAGCATTTT	CASSQMGTNQPQHF
few	TRBJ2-3	TRBV7-3	-	TGTGCCAGCAGCCAAAGGGGGACTTCAGATACGCAGTATTTT	CASSQRGTSDTQYF
-	TRBJ2-3	TRBV7-9	TRBD2	TGTGCCAGCAGCCTCAGCGGGAGGGCCTTAGATACGCAGTATTTT	CASSLSGRALDTQYF
few	TRBJ2-3	TRBV5-1	-	TGCGCCAGCAGCTTGGAAGGCAGGTCTAGCACAGATACGCGGTATTTT	CASSLEGRSSTDTRYF
-	TRBJ2-7	TRBV28	-	TGTGCCAGCAGTCCCCCGGGGGCGTCTAACTACGAGCAGTACTTC	CASSPPGASNYEQYF